This T cell receptor (beta chain) was captured by sequencing in a study of blood T cell repertoires in COVID-19. Study at large: The origin of the acute and convalescent COVID-19 samples was the United States, Italy and Spain. PBMCs, B-cell-depleted T cells, or T cells were the source of the cDNA or gDNA that made up the material.

Original data processing: Estimates of nucleated cell counts were drawn from the amplification of reference gene primers. Libraries were prepared by immunoSEQ multiplex PCR; TCRdb keeps only in-frame clonotypes and omits some of them. For V, J and clone size, that table is used; D and trimming come from the DNA. This sample has approximately 31,000 clones, with approximately 90% found just once. V trimming: 5 bases; J trimming: 7 bases; junction bases outside the gene matches: 7. The CDR3 runs to 14 residues. Germline V gene data show CDR1 as MNHEY and CDR2 as SVGAGI. The TCR sequence derives from a man in his 60s with acute or convalescent COVID-19. The rearrangement links TRBV6-5 to TRBJ1-5, with 8 nucleotides matching TRBD1. Source material: peripheral blood. This chain's CDR3 is CASSPDRESQPQHF. The DNA of the CDR3 is TGTGCCAGCAGTCCGGACAGGGAGTCCCAGCCCCAGCATTTT.